What follows are 28 T cell receptor beta chains derived from one specimen sequenced in a study of blood T cell repertoires in COVID-19. Generated by immunoSEQ multiplex PCR, the TCRdb table keeps only in-frame clones and is missing some. The sample carries 290,000 or so clones, approximately 90% recorded once. The specimen was peripheral blood. The source is a woman aged 25 to 39 with COVID-19, enrolled during active disease.

This clone was observed once. The CDR3 region is CASSTGTGFHYGYTF. CDR3 sequence (DNA): TGTGCCAGCAGTACCGGGACAGGGTTTCACTATGGCTACACCTTC. The chain couples TRBV28 to TRBJ1-2; 9 bases fit TRBD1. The CDR3 sequence is 15 residues long. With V trimmed by 5 bases and J by 3 bases, 7 bases remained unmatched. Germline CDR1 reads MDHEN; CDR2 reads SYDVKM.

The rearrangement links TRBV5-4 to TRBJ2-2; D may be TRBD1 (5 bases). The V gene's germline CDR1 is SGHNT and CDR2 YYREEE (reference sequence). Deletions cut 3 bases from V and 8 bases from J, with 8 bases between. This CDR3 comprises 12 residues. Written as DNA, the CDR3 is TGTGCCAGCAGCTGGGGCCCGGGGGAGCTGTTTTTT. Protein: CASSWGPGELFF.

This chain uses TRBV5-4 with TRBJ1-1; 10 positions agree with TRBD1. Germline-derived CDR1 and CDR2 are SGHNT and YYREEE (reference sequence). This CDR3 has 14 residues. J lost 10 bases, V lost 0 bases, and 6 bases had no gene match. CDR3 protein: CASSLEGQGFVAFF. DNA for the CDR3: TGTGCCAGCAGCTTGGAGGGACAGGGGTTTGTAGCTTTCTTT.

A single count supports this clone. The V gene is TRBV20-1, the J gene TRBJ2-1; possibly TRBD1 for D (5 bases). Per germline, CDR1 DFQATT and CDR2 SNEGSKA (reference sequence). V was clipped by 3 bases and J by 7 bases, with 7 bases between them. This CDR3 is built from 11 residues. As DNA, the CDR3 is TGCAGTGCTAGGGGGCTTAATGAGCAGTTCTTC. This sequence encodes CSARGLNEQFF.

V usage is TRBV3-1 (or the pseudogene TRBV3-2) and J usage is TRBJ2-2, with 12 bases lining up with TRBD2. The CDR3 covers 21 residues. From germline, CDR1 is LGHDT and CDR2 YNNKEL (reference sequence). V was clipped by 2 bases and J by 5 bases; unmatched bases: 18. CDR3 loop: CASSQYGRTSGKGYRTGELFF. The CDR3 bases are TGTGCCAGCAGCCAATATGGCCGGACTAGCGGGAAAGGGTATAGGACCGGGGAGCTGTTTTTT.

This clone came up once. The chain carries TRBV19 and TRBJ2-1, with D tentatively TRBD1 (5 bases). V was pared by 3 bases and J by 12 bases, with 21 bases between. Germline V gene data show CDR1 as LNHDA and CDR2 as SQIVND (reference sequence). The length of the CDR3 is 15 residues. CDR3 in amino acids: CASSIRGTGRSMQFF. CDR3 nucleotides: TGTGCCAGTAGTATCCGAGGAACAGGAAGGTCGATGCAGTTCTTC.

The chain recombines TRBV5-6 with TRBJ2-5, with 7 bases matching TRBD1. J lost 5 bases, V lost 4 bases, and 8 bases had no gene match. Per the germline V gene, CDR1 is SGHDT and CDR2 is YYEEEE. The CDR3 has 14 residues. This CDR3 reads CASSRQGPTETQYF. The CDR3 DNA reads TGTGCCAGCAGCCGACAGGGCCCCACGGAGACCCAGTACTTC.

Remarks on this clone: The sample contains more than one DNA sequence encoding this CDR3. The chain has TRBV6-5 and TRBJ1-2, with D possibly TRBD1 on 5 matching bases. Germline CDR1 reads MNHEY; CDR2 reads SVGAGI. V lost 5 bases and J lost 2, with 12 bases in between. The CDR3 is 14 residues long. CDR3: CASSTPSGNYGYTF. CDR3 coding DNA: TGTGCCAGCAGTACGCCCTCAGGGAACTATGGCTACACCTTC.

The chain carries TRBV5-1 and TRBJ1-2; TRBD1 matches at 9 bases. CDR1 and CDR2 from the germline V gene are SGHRS and YFSETQ. Trimming took 4 bases from V and 2 from J; bases not matched to a gene: 12. CDR3 length: 17 residues. DNA of the CDR3: TGCGCCAGCAGCGAACCGACCGGAGACAGGGGGAACTATGGCTACACCTTC. Translated, it gives CASSEPTGDRGNYGYTF.

The chain has TRBV3-1 (or the pseudogene TRBV3-2) and TRBJ1-2; D remains ambiguous. Deletions cut 1 base from V and 7 bases from J, with 7 bases between. Germline CDR1 LGHDT, CDR2 YNNKEL (reference sequence). This CDR3 has 12 residues. The CDR3 bases are TGTGCCAGCAGCCAAGGAGGAACTGGCTACACCTTC. Its translation: CASSQGGTGYTF.

The chain uses TRBV2 and TRBJ1-1; D unclear. The ends were cut back, 1 base at V and 5 bases at J, with 11 bases in the middle. The CDR3 totals 14 residues. CDR1 SNHLY and CDR2 FYNNEI come from the germline V gene. The CDR3 here is CASSEGPLGTEAFF. In nucleotides, the CDR3 is TGTGCCAGCAGTGAAGGCCCACTAGGAACTGAAGCTTTCTTT.

The CDR3 region has the DNA TGTGCCAGTAGTTACAGGGAATCCGGGGAGCTGTTTTTT. Its translation is CASSYRESGELFF. The chain carries TRBV19 and TRBJ2-2; a weak D match, TRBD1 (6 bases). Germline V gene sequence: CDR1 LNHDA, CDR2 SQIVND (reference sequence). With 5 bases removed from V and 6 bases from J, the gap between germline ends came to 10 bases. The CDR3 runs 13 residues.

This chain uses TRBV19 with TRBJ1-2; TRBD1 aligns across 9 bases. Germline V gene data show CDR1 as LNHDA and CDR2 as SQIVND (reference sequence). Trimming removed 7 bases from V and 2 bases from J; junction bases left unmatched: 5. This CDR3 region has 14 residues. For the CDR3, the DNA is TGTGCCAGTACCTCCGGGACAGGGAACTATGGCTACACCTTC. Its translation: CASTSGTGNYGYTF.

This clone showed up many times. The chain has TRBV19 and TRBJ1-2; D remains unclear. The CDR3 extends over 12 amino acids. Trimming took off 10 bases at V and 7 bases at J, with 16 bases between the two ends. Germline CDR1 and CDR2: LNHDA and SQIVND (reference sequence). The CDR3 DNA sequence: TGTGCCATCACGACTCCCGGGTCTGGCTACACCTTC. Residues: CAITTPGSGYTF.

The rearrangement uses TRBV10-3 and TRBJ2-2, with D possibly being TRBD1 (7 bases). This CDR3 is 14 amino acids long. With 4 bases removed from V and 5 bases from J, the gap between germline ends came to 11 bases. Germline assignment: CDR1 ENHRY and CDR2 SYGVKD. The CDR3 region is CAISGGTVTGELFF. CDR3 DNA: TGTGCCATCAGTGGCGGGACAGTTACCGGGGAGCTGTTTTTT.

This sequence joins TRBV30 and TRBJ1-1; a weak D match, TRBD1 (5 bases). The CDR3 runs 12 residues. V was shortened by 7 bases and J by 7 bases, with 16 bases between the two germline ends. Germline lookup yields CDR1 GTSNPN and CDR2 SVGIG (reference sequence). CDR3: CALLEEGSEAFF. In nucleotides, the CDR3 is TGTGCCTTACTGGAGGAGGGGAGTGAAGCTTTCTTT.

This sequence joins TRBV27 and TRBJ1-5, with D perhaps matching TRBD1 (6 bases). The CDR3 length is 15 residues. The V gene's germline CDR1 is MNHEY and CDR2 SMNVEV (reference sequence). Between the trimmed V and J ends, which lost 6 bases and 0 bases, there was a span of 12 bases. CDR3 sequence (DNA): TGTGCCAGCAGCCTCGACAGGAGTAGCAATCAGCCCCAGCATTTT. Protein product: CASSLDRSSNQPQHF.

The rearrangement links TRBV7-2 to TRBJ2-1; D is possibly TRBD1 (7 bases). Germline V gives CDR1 SGHTA, CDR2 FQGNSA. This CDR3 has 16 amino acids. V lost 5 bases to trimming and J lost 5 bases, with 19 bases between them. CDR3 protein: CASSLRQGGINNEQFF. In DNA form, the CDR3 reads TGTGCCAGCAGCCTCCGACAGGGAGGAATTAACAATGAGCAGTTCTTC.

This clone has just one count. The CDR3 DNA follows: TGTGCCAGCAGCTGGATAGGACAGGGCGCCGGGGGTCCCTACGAGCAGTACTTC. It yields the protein CASSWIGQGAGGPYEQYF. V and J are TRBV5-8 and TRBJ2-7; TRBD1 aligns across 8 bases. The CDR3 length is 18 residues. Trimming cost V 3 bases and J 2 bases; bases outside gene matches: 16. Germline V gene sequence: CDR1 SGHTS, CDR2 YDEGEE.

The chain combines TRBV6-2 or TRBV6-3 with TRBJ2-1; 11 nucleotides line up with TRBD1. CDR1 and CDR2 (germline): MNHEY, SVGEGT. Trimming cost V 2 bases and J 6 bases; bases outside gene matches: 6. The CDR3 consists of 16 residues. The CDR3 nucleotides are TGTGCCAGCAGTTACACGAGGACAGGGGGCTTCAATGAGCAGTTCTTC. Encoded protein: CASSYTRTGGFNEQFF.

This chain connects TRBV19 to TRBJ1-2; weak D call: TRBD1 (6 bases). V was trimmed by 6 bases and J by 2 bases, leaving 13 bases between them. Looked up from germline, CDR1 is LNHDA and CDR2 is SQIVND (reference sequence). The CDR3 contains 14 residues. The CDR3 nucleotides read TGTGCCAGTAGCACCGGACAGAACAACTATGGCTACACCTTC. This sequence encodes CASSTGQNNYGYTF. Based on the CDR3 plus reference TRBV19 and TRBJ1-2, the full variable domain is DGGITQSPKYLFRKEGQNVTLSCEQNLNHDAMYWYRQDPGQGLRLIYYSQIVNDFQKGDIAEGYSVSREKKESFPLTVTSAQKNPTAFYLCASSTGQNNYGYTFGSGTRLTVV.

The rearrangement uses TRBV28 and TRBJ1-4; no definite D call. From germline, CDR1 is MDHEN and CDR2 SYDVKM. V gave up 8 bases and J gave up 8 bases, with 12 bases separating them. The CDR3 is 12 amino acids. CDR3 DNA sequence: TGTGCCAGCGGACTGGTTGGCGAAAAACTGTTTTTT. Its protein is CASGLVGEKLFF.

The chain uses TRBV27 and TRBJ1-2; D call uncertain. The CDR3 is made up of 15 amino acids. V lost 0 bases and J 0 bases, leaving 8 bases between the germline ends. Germline CDR1 reads MNHEY; CDR2 reads SMNVEV (reference sequence). As DNA, the CDR3 is TGTGCCAGCAGTTTATCGCCCTCAGCTAACTATGGCTACACCTTC. Amino acid sequence: CASSLSPSANYGYTF.

DNA for the CDR3: TGTGCCAGCAGTAGGACAGGGAGGGGGACTAATGAAAAACTGTTTTTT. Amino acid sequence: CASSRTGRGTNEKLFF. The gene calls are TRBV27 and TRBJ1-4; 8 bases agree with TRBD1. J was trimmed by 2 bases and V by 5 bases; bases with no gene match: 7. The CDR3 runs to 16 residues. Looked up from germline, CDR1 is MNHEY and CDR2 is SMNVEV (reference sequence). The full variable domain, rest sourced from reference TRBV27 and TRBJ1-4, is EAQVTQNPRYLITVTGKKLTVTCSQNMNHEYMSWYRQDPGLGLRQIYYSMNVEVTDKGDVPEGYKVSRKEKRNFPLILESPSPNQTSLYFCASSRTGRGTNEKLFFGSGTQLSVL.

The rearrangement joins TRBV19 to TRBJ2-1, with D unclear. CDR3 size: 11 residues. The V and J ends lost 5 bases and 8 bases respectively, with 7 bases between them. Germline V gene lookup returns CDR1 LNHDA and CDR2 SQIVND (reference sequence). The CDR3 loop reads CASSQVDEQFF. CDR3 sequence (DNA): TGTGCCAGTAGTCAGGTAGATGAGCAGTTCTTC.

The chain combines TRBV10-3 with TRBJ1-2, with 8 nucleotides matching TRBD1. V trimming: 5 bases; J trimming: 5 bases; junction bases outside the gene matches: 7. CDR1 is ENHRY, CDR2 SYGVKD, per germline. This CDR3 comprises 14 residues. Here the CDR3 DNA reads TGTGCCATCAGTTCTGGTCAGGGGGCATATGGCTACACCTTC. Its translation is CAISSGQGAYGYTF.

As DNA, the CDR3 is TGTGCCAGCAGTTCCTGGGGACTAGCGGGCCAAGAGACCCAGTACTTC. It translates to CASSSWGLAGQETQYF. The chain is built from TRBV6-5 and TRBJ2-5, with TRBD2 matching over 12 bases. Unmatched junction bases numbered 4, after V lost 4 bases and J lost 1 base. The CDR3 consists of 16 residues. Germline CDR1 MNHEY, CDR2 SVGAGI.

This clone was found once. The chain uses TRBV4-2 and TRBJ2-7; maybe TRBD2 (6 bases). V lost 0 bases and J lost 0, with 18 bases in between. Germline lookup yields CDR1 LGHNA and CDR2 YNFKEQ. CDR3 length: 18 amino acids. For the CDR3, the DNA is TGTGCCAGCAGCCAAGATATGGGGGAGGTCCCGTACTCCTACGAGCAGTACTTC. Its protein is CASSQDMGEVPYSYEQYF.